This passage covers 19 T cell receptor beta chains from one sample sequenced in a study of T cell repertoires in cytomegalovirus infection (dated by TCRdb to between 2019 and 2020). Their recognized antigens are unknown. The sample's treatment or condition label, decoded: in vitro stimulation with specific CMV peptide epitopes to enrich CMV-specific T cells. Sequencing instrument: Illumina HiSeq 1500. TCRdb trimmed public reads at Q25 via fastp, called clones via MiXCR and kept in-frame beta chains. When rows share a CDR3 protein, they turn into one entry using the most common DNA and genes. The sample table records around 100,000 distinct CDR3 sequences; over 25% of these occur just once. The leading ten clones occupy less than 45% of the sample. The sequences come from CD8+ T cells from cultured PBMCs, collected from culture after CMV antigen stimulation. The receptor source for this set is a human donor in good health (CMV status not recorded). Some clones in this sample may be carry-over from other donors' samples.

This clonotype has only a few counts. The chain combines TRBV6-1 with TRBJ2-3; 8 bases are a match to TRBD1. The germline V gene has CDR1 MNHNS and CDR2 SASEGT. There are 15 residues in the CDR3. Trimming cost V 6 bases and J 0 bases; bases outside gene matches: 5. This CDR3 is CASRSQGASTDTQYF. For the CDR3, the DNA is TGTGCCAGCAGGTCTCAGGGGGCAAGCACAGATACGCAGTATTTT.

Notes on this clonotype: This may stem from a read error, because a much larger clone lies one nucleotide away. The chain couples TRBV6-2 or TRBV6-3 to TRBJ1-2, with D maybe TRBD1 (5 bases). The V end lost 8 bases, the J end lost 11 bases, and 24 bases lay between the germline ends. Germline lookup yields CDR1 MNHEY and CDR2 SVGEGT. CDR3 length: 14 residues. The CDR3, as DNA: TGTGCCAGCTCGAGGCGAGACAGAGCTTACCTTTACACCTTC. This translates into CASSRRDRAYLYTF.

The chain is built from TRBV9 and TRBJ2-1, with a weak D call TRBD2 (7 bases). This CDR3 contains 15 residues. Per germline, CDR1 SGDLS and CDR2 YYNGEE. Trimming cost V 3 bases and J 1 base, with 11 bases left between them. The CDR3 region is CASSGGGASYNEQFF. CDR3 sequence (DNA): TGTGCCAGCAGCGGTGGGGGGGCATCCTACAATGAGCAGTTCTTC. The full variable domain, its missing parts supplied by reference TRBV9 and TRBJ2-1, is DSGVTQTPKHLITATGQRVTLRCSPRSGDLSVYWYQQSLDQGLQFLIQYYNGEERAKGNILERFSAQQFPDLHSELNLSSLELGDSALYFCASSGGGASYNEQFFGPGTRLTVL.

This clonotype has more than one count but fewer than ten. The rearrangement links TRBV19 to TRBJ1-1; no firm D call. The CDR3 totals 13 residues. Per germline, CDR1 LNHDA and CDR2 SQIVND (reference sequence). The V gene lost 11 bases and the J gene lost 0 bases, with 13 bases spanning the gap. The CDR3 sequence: CAVVETMNTEAFF. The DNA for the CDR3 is TGTGCCGTAGTGGAGACAATGAACACTGAAGCTTTCTTT.

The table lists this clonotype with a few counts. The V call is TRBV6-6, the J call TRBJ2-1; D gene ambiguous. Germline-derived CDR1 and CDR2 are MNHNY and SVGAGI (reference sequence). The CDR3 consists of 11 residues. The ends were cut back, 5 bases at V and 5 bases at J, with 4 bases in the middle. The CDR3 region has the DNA TGTGCCAGCAGTCAGAACAATGAGCAGTTCTTC. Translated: CASSQNNEQFF.

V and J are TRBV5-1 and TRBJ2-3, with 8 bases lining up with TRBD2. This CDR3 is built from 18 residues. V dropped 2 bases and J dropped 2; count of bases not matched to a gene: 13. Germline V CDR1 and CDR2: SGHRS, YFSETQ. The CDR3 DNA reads TGCGCCAGCAGCTTTACGCCCGGTATGCGGGGGGACACAGATACGCAGTATTTT. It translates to CASSFTPGMRGDTDTQYF.

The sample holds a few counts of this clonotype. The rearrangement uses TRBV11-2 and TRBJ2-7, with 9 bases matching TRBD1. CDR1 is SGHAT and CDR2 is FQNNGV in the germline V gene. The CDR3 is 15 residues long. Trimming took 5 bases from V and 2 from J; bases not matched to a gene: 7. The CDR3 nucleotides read TGTGCCAGCAGCCAACCGGGACAGGGTCCCTACGAGCAGTACTTC. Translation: CASSQPGQGPYEQYF.

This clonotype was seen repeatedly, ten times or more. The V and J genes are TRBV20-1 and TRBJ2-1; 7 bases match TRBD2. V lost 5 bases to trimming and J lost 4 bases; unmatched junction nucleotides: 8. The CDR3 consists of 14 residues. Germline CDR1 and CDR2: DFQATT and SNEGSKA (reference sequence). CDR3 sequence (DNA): TGCAGTGCTCTCAAAGCGGGGAGATACAATGAGCAGTTCTTC. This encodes CSALKAGRYNEQFF.

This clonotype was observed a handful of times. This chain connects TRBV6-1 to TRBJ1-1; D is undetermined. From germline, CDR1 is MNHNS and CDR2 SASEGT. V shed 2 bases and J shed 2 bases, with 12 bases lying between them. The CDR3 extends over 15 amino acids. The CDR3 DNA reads TGTGCCAGCAGTGAAATCTACACGATAAACACTGAAGCTTTCTTT. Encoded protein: CASSEIYTINTEAFF.

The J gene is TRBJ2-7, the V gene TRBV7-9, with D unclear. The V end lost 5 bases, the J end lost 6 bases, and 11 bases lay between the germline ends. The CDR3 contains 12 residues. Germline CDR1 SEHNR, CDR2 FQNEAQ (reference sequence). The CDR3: CASSPPGREQYF. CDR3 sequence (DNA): TGTGCCAGCAGCCCCCCGGGTCGCGAGCAGTACTTC.

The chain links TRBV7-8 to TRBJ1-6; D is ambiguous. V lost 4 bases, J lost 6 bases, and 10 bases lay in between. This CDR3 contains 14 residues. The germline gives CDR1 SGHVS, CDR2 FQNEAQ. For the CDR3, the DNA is TGTGCCAGCAGCTCGATACATTTTAATTCACCCCTCCACTTT. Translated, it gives CASSSIHFNSPLHF. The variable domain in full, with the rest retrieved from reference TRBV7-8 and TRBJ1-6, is GAGVSQSPRYKVAKRGQDVALRCDPISGHVSLFWYQQALGQGPEFLTYFQNEAQLDKSGLPSDRFFAERPEGSVSTLKIQRTQQEDSAVYLCASSSIHFNSPLHFGNGTRLTVT.

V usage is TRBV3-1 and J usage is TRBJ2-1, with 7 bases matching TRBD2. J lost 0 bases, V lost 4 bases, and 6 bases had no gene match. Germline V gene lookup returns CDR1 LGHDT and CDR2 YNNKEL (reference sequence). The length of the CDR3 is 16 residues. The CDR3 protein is CASSLGLRSSYNEQFF. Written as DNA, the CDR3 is TGTGCCAGCAGCCTGGGACTACGAAGCTCCTACAATGAGCAGTTCTTC.

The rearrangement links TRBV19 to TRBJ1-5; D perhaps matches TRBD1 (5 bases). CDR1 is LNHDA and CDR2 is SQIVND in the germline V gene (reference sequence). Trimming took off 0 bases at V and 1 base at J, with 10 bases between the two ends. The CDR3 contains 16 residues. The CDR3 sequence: CASSIDPPGSNQPQHF. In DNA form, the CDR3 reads TGTGCCAGTAGTATAGACCCCCCAGGGAGCAATCAGCCCCAGCATTTT.

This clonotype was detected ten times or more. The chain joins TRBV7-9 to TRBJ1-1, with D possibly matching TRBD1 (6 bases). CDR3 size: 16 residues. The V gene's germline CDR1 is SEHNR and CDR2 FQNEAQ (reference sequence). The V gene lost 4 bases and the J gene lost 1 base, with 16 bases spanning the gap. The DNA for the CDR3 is TGTGCCAGCAGCTCGAGACAGGCGAGTTCGAACACTGAAGCTTTCTTT. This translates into CASSSRQASSNTEAFF.

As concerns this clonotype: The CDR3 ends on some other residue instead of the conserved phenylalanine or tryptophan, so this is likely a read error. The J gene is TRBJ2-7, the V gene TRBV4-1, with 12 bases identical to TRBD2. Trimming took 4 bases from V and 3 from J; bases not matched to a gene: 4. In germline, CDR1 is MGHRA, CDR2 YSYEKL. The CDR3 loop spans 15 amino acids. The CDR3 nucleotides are TGCGCCAGCAGCCTTCGGACTAGCGGGGACTACGAGCAGTACATC. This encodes CASSLRTSGDYEQYI.

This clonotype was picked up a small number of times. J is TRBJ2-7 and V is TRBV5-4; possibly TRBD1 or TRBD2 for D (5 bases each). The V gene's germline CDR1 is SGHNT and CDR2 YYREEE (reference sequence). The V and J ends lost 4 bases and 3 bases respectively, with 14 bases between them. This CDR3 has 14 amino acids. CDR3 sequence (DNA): TGTGCCAGCAGCGGGGACGGAAATAACTACGAGCAGTACTTC. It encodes CASSGDGNNYEQYF.

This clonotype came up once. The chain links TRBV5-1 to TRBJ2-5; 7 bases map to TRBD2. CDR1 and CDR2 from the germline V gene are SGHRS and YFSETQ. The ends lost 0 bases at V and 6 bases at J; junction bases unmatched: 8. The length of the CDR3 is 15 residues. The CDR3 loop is CASSLVSGALKTQYF. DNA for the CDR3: TGCGCCAGCAGCTTGGTAAGCGGGGCGTTGAAGACCCAGTACTTC.

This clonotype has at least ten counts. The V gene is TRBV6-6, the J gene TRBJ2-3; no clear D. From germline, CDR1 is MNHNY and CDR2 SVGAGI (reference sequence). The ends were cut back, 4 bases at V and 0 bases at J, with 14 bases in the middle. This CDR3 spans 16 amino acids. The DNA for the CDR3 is TGTGCCAGCAGTTCGCGAAGGGCCGCCAGCACAGATACGCAGTATTTT. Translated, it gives CASSSRRAASTDTQYF.

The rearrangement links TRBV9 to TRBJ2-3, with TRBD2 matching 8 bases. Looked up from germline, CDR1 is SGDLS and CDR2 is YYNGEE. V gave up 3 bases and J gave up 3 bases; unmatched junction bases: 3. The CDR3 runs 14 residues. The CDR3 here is CASSASGRTDTQYF. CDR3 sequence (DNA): TGTGCCAGCAGCGCCAGCGGGAGAACAGATACGCAGTATTTT.